The 14 T cell receptor beta chains below were found in one sample sequenced in a study of regulatory dendritic cells for organ transplantation. CFSE-labeled sorted T cells met regulatory or mature dendritic cells for less than 6 days. These receptors' targets are unknown. Method: immunoSEQ multiplex PCR; TCRdb's copy keeps in-frame clones and lacks some. The sample lists more than 20,000 clones, about 85% occurring once. Material for sequencing was naive CD4+ T cells from blood cultured with dendritic cells. This sample's subset: CD45RA+ naive T cells. The source is a human donor in good health.

The count of this clone is one. This chain links TRBV9 with TRBJ2-7; possibly TRBD1 or TRBD2 for D (5 bases each). The V end was cut by 0 bases, the J end by 6 bases, with 16 bases between. The CDR3 is 15 residues long. Germline CDR1 is SGDLS and CDR2 is YYNGEE. CDR3 DNA sequence: TGTGCCAGCAGCGTAGGGCTGAGGGGTGGTTCCGAGCAGTACTTC. Translating it yields CASSVGLRGGSEQYF. The full variable domain, completed using reference TRBV9 and TRBJ2-7, is DSGVTQTPKHLITATGQRVTLRCSPRSGDLSVYWYQQSLDQGLQFLIQYYNGEERAKGNILERFSAQQFPDLHSELNLSSLELGDSALYFCASSVGLRGGSEQYFGPGTRLTVT.

The chain recombines TRBV6-5 with TRBJ1-1; 8 bases are shared with TRBD1. Trimming took 0 bases from V and 3 from J; bases not matched to a gene: 6. Germline V gives CDR1 MNHEY, CDR2 SVGAGI. The CDR3 runs to 16 residues. CDR3 DNA sequence: TGTGCCAGCAGTTACTCTCGCGACAGGGGAGACACTGAAGCTTTCTTT. Its protein product is CASSYSRDRGDTEAFF.

This chain uses TRBV27 with TRBJ1-5, with D perhaps TRBD1 (6 bases). The CDR3 has 16 amino acids. Per the germline V gene, CDR1 is MNHEY and CDR2 is SMNVEV (reference sequence). Trimming removed 4 bases at V and 8 bases at J, with 21 bases between. CDR3 protein: CASSSGPPGVFEPQHF. The CDR3 DNA is TGTGCCAGCAGTTCCGGCCCGCCAGGGGTATTTGAGCCCCAGCATTTT.

V usage is TRBV5-4 and J usage is TRBJ1-5, with a tentative D call TRBD1 (6 bases). The CDR3 spans 13 residues. Trimming pared 4 bases from V and 7 bases from J, leaving 12 bases between. The germline V gene has CDR1 SGHNT and CDR2 YYREEE (reference sequence). CDR3 DNA: TGTGCCAGCAGCCCCGACAGGACGCAGCCCCAGCATTTT. This sequence encodes CASSPDRTQPQHF.

The chain links TRBV30 to TRBJ2-5; 10 bases agree with TRBD2. Germline trimming cut 0 bases from V and 3 bases from J; bases unmatched to any gene: 7. CDR1 and CDR2 from the germline V gene are GTSNPN and SVGIG (reference sequence). The CDR3 has 16 residues. The CDR3 spells CAWSVHGSGGKETQYF. The DNA for the CDR3 is TGTGCCTGGAGTGTACATGGTAGCGGGGGGAAAGAGACCCAGTACTTC.

The chain links TRBV5-4 to TRBJ1-4; 11 bases match TRBD1. CDR3 length: 16 amino acids. From germline, CDR1 is SGHNT and CDR2 YYREEE (reference sequence). V lost 0 bases to trimming and J lost 7 bases; unmatched junction nucleotides: 5. CDR3 loop: CASSLVSGTGGEKLFF. The CDR3, as DNA: TGTGCCAGCAGCTTGGTCTCGGGGACAGGGGGTGAAAAACTGTTTTTT.

The J gene is TRBJ1-5, the V gene TRBV6-6; D gene uncertain. The CDR3 consists of 14 residues. CDR1 and CDR2 from the germline V gene are MNHNY and SVGAGI (reference sequence). V dropped 5 bases and J dropped 9 bases, with 17 bases sitting between them. CDR3 sequence: CASSGEGDLGPQHF. The DNA of the CDR3 is TGTGCCAGCAGTGGAGAGGGCGATCTTGGGCCCCAGCATTTT.

This chain connects TRBV10-1 to TRBJ2-1; TRBD2 might be the D (5 bases). V was pared by 2 bases and J by 3 bases, with 11 bases between. The length of the CDR3 is 15 residues. The germline V gene encodes CDR1 WNHNN and CDR2 SYGVQD (reference sequence). In DNA, the CDR3 is TGCGCCAGCAGTGAGCCCGGACTGAACTACAATGAGCAGTTCTTC. It encodes CASSEPGLNYNEQFF.

The V gene is TRBV4-1, the J gene TRBJ2-5, with TRBD2 matching 8 bases. The CDR3 loop spans 18 amino acids. In germline, CDR1 is MGHRA, CDR2 YSYEKL. Trimming removed 0 bases from V and 1 base from J; junction bases left unmatched: 10. CDR3 residues: CASSQDIPAGGTQETQYF. In nucleotides, the CDR3 is TGCGCCAGCAGCCAAGATATCCCGGCGGGGGGAACCCAAGAGACCCAGTACTTC.

As DNA, the CDR3 is TGCGCCAGCAGTGAGGGGACTAGCGGTAGGGGTGAGCAGTTCTTC. Residues: CASSEGTSGRGEQFF. This rearrangement joins TRBV10-1 to TRBJ2-1; 11 bases are shared with TRBD2. The ends lost 2 bases at V and 9 bases at J; junction bases unmatched: 6. The CDR3 has 15 residues. Per germline, CDR1 WNHNN and CDR2 SYGVQD (reference sequence).

This rearrangement joins TRBV6-5 to TRBJ1-2; D is unresolved. Germline V gene lookup returns CDR1 MNHEY and CDR2 SVGAGI. CDR3 size: 14 residues. The ends were cut back, 7 bases at V and 4 bases at J, with 16 bases in the middle. The CDR3 DNA is TGTGCCAGCATAGGTAGTAAGGGAGGCTATGGCTACACCTTC. Residues: CASIGSKGGYGYTF.

The chain links TRBV28 to TRBJ2-1; 7 nucleotides match TRBD2. V lost 7 bases and J lost 7; bases outside the gene matches: 13. The CDR3 is 15 residues long. The germline gives CDR1 MDHEN, CDR2 SYDVKM. In DNA, the CDR3 is TGTGCCAGCACAGGGTTGGCTAGCGGAAGGAATGAGCAGTTCTTC. Translation: CASTGLASGRNEQFF.

The chain uses TRBV2 and TRBJ2-7; D may be TRBD2 (6 bases). V gave up 7 bases and J gave up 1 base, with 23 bases separating them. The germline V gene has CDR1 SNHLY and CDR2 FYNNEI. This CDR3 spans 17 amino acids. The CDR3 sequence: CASKAGWPAAISYEQYF. CDR3 nucleotides: TGTGCCAGCAAAGCGGGTTGGCCGGCAGCCATATCCTACGAGCAGTACTTC.

This sequence joins TRBV12-5 and TRBJ1-1, with 7 bases aligning to TRBD1. V was pared by 7 bases and J by 6 bases, with 5 bases of the junction left unmatched. CDR1 is LGHNT and CDR2 is FRNRAP in the germline V gene. The CDR3 loop spans 12 amino acids. The DNA of the CDR3 is TGTGCTAGTGCCTTCCAGGGGGCTGAAGCTTTCTTT. Amino acid sequence: CASAFQGAEAFF.